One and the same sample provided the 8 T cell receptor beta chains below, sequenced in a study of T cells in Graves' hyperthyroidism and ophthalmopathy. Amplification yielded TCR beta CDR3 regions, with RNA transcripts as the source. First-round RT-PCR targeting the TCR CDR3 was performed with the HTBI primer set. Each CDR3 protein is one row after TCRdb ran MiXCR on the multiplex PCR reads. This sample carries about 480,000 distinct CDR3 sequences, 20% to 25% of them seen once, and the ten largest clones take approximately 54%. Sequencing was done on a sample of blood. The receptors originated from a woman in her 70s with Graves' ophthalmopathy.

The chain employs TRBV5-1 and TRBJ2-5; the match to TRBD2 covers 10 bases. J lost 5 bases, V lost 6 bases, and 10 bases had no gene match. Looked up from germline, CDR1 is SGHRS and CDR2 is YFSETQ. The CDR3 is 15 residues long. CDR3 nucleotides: TGCGCCAGCACCCCTAGCGGGAGTTGGGTGGAGACCCAGTACTTC. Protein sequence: CASTPSGSWVETQYF.

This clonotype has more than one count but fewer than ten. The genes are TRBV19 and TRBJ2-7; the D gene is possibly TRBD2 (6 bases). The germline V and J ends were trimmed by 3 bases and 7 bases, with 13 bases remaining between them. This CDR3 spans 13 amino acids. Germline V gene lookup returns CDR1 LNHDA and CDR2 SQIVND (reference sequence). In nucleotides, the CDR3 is TGTGCCAGTAGTATTGCGGGGTCGGAGGAGCAGTACTTC. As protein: CASSIAGSEEQYF.

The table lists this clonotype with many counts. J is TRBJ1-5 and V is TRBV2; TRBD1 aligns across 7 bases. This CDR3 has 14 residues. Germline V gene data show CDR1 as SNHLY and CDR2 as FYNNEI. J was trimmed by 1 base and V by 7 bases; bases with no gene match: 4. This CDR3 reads CASNQQGSNQPQHF. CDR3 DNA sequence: TGTGCCAGCAACCAACAGGGGAGCAATCAGCCCCAGCATTTT.

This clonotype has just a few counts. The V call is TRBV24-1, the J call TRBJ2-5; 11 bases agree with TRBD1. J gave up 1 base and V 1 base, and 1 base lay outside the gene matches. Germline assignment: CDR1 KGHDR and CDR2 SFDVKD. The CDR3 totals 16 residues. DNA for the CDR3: TGTGCCACCAGTGATTTTGGGACAGGGGGCCAAGAGACCCAGTACTTC. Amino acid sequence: CATSDFGTGGQETQYF.

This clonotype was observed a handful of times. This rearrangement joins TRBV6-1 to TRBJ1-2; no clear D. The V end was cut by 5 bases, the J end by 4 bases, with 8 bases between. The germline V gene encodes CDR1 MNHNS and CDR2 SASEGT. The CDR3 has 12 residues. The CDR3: CASSRTFYGYTF. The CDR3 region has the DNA TGTGCCAGCAGTCGGACTTTCTATGGCTACACCTTC.

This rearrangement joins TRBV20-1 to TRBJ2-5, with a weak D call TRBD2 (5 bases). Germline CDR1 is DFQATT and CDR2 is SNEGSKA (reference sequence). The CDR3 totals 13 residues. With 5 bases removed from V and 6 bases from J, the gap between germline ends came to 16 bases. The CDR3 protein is CSADLDSKQTQYF. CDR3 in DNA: TGCAGTGCTGACCTGGACTCGAAGCAGACCCAGTACTTC.

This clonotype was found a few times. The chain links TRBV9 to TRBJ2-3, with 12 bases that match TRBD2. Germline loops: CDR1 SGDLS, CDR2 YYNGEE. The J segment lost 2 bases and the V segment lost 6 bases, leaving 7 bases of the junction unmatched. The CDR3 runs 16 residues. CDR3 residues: CASTLAGGHYTDTQYF. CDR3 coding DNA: TGTGCCAGCACCCTAGCGGGAGGGCACTACACAGATACGCAGTATTTT.

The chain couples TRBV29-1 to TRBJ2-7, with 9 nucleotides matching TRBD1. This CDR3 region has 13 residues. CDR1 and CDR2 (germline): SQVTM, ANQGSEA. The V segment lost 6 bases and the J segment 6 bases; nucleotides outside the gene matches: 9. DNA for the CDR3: TGCAGCGTCGCTCGAGGACAGGGGAGCGAGCAGTACTTC. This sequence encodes CSVARGQGSEQYF.